This is a list of T cell receptor beta chains from one sample in a study of shared clonotypes between healthy human individuals. Profiling relied on immunoSEQ multiplex PCR, and the TCRdb table lists in-frame clones only, not all of them. The sample carries around 2.1 million clones, 85% to 95% recorded once. The sample consisted of naive CD8+ T cells from PBMCs. These receptors originate from a man between 18 and 35 years old in good health. Some clones in this sample may be carry-over from other donors' samples. CDR3s leave out the opening cysteine and the closing phenylalanine or tryptophan.

v_call | cdr3_aa
TRBV27 | ASSLDFPDTQY
TRBV19 | ASRPGQGTEKLF
TRBV19 | ASRAAGDVYGYT
TRBV30 | ASSDRGQDEAF
TRBV7-9 | ASSLSAGEGKETQY
TRBV7-9 | ASSIQVYEQY
TRBV21-1 | ASSARNRALTDTQY
TRBV16 | ASSHDGTYNEQF
TRBV4-1 | ASSQFTGPNQPQH
TRBV4-2 | ASSQDPLGLVVGEQY
TRBV28 | ASRFYYGYT
TRBV7-9 | ASSFGHTNYGYT
TRBV4-1 | ASSQVGVKAEAF
TRBV6-5 | ANRRSWQGGYEQY
TRBV30 | AWSVLAEAF
TRBV9 | ASSVGVKGNEQF
TRBV7-2 | ASSDSTEIYGYT
TRBV4-1 | ASSPGTGGAQGANVLT
TRBV6-6 | ASSPSSGPYEQY
TRBV4-1 | ASSQGGSSSYEQY
TRBV9 | ASTYRTTLSYNEQF
TRBV7-9 | ASSLAASGYNEQF
TRBV5-4 | ASSLDMSSYEQY
TRBV11-2 | ASSFITSGSYYEQY
TRBV7-8 | ASSSRQGAGRGYT
TRBV27 | ASSLGSGYNEQF
TRBV28 | ASSFAGGDHEQY
TRBV11-2 | ASSSGGMRTEAF
TRBV5-4 | ASSFSLADSTDTQY
TRBV27 | ASSVWGGANNEQF
TRBV4-2 | ASSQDLGEGVEQF
TRBV13 | ASSSGADRANYGYT
TRBV7-9 | ASSLGGSEAF
TRBV10-3 | AISPDRKQY
TRBV11-2 | ASSLAGGPYEQY
TRBV27 | ASSLVGLSYEQY
TRBV7-6 | ASSQPRGEIEETQY
TRBV4-1 | ASSQDRGRLQPQH
TRBV7-9 | ASSLTSQGSNYGYT
TRBV7-9 | ASSSWRDGTDTQY
TRBV7-9 | ASSPRQGRTGELF